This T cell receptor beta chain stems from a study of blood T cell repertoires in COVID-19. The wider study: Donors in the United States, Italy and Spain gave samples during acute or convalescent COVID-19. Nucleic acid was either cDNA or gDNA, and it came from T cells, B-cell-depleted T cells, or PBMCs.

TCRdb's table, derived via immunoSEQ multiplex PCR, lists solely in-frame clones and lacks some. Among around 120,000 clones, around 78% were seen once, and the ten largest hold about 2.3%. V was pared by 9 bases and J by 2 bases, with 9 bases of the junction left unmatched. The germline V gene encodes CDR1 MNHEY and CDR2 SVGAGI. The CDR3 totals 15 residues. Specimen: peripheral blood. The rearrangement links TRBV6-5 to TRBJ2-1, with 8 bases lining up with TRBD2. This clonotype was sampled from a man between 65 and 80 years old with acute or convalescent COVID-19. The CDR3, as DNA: TGTGCCAGAAGTACCGGGGGGGTCACCTACAATGAGCAGTTCTTC. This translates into CARSTGGVTYNEQFF.